The source of this T cell receptor (beta chain) is a study of T cell changes during pregnancy in multiple sclerosis. Repertoires were generated with immunoSEQ multiplex PCR, while TCRdb's copy carries only in-frame clones and drops some. The table records some 77,000 clones, around 91% of them present only once. The CDR3 has 18 amino acids. CDR1 and CDR2 from the germline V gene are GTSNPN and SVGIG (reference sequence). The ends lost 1 base at V and 3 bases at J; junction bases unmatched: 13. This rearrangement joins TRBV30 to TRBJ2-7; 12 bases line up with TRBD1. The origin of this receptor is a female donor with multiple sclerosis, enrolled in a pregnancy study. The source material was peripheral blood, sampled before pregnancy. This CDR3 reads CAWSDPPGGQGADYEQYF. CDR3 sequence (DNA): TGTGCCTGGAGTGACCCCCCCGGGGGACAGGGGGCGGACTACGAGCAGTACTTC.